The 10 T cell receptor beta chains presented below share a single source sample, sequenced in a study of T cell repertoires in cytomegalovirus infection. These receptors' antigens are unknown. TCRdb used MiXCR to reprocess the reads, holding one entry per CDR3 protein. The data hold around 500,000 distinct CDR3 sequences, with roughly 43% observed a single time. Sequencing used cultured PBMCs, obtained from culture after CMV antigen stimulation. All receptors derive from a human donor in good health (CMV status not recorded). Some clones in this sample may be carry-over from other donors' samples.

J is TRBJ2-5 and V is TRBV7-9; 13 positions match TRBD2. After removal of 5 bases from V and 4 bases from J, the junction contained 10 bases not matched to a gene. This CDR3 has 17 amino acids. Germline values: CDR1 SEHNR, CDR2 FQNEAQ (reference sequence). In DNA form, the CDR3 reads TGTGCCAGCAGCCCGGGACTAGCGGGGATAACCCCAGAGACCCAGTACTTC. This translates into CASSPGLAGITPETQYF. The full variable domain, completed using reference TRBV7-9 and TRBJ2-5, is DTGVSQNPRHKITKRGQNVTFRCDPISEHNRLYWYRQTLGQGPEFLTYFQNEAQLEKSRLLSDRFSAERPKGSFSTLEIQRTEQGDSAMYLCASSPGLAGITPETQYFGPGTRLLVL.

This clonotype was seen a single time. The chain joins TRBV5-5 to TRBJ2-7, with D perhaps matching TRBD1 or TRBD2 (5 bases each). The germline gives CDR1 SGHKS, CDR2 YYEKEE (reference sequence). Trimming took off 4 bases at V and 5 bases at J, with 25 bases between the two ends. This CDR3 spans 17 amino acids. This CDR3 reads CASSLRSFGTSAHEQYF. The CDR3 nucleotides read TGTGCCAGCAGCCTCAGGTCATTCGGGACGTCGGCCCACGAGCAGTACTTC.

Here the CDR3 reads CASSRQGEYEQYF. In nucleotides, the CDR3 is TGTGCCAGTAGTCGACAGGGGGAATACGAGCAGTACTTC. The genes are TRBV19 and TRBJ2-7, with TRBD1 matching 9 bases. The CDR3 runs to 13 residues. Losses at the gene ends were 5 bases for V and 4 bases for J; bases not matched to a gene: 3. Germline V gene data show CDR1 as LNHDA and CDR2 as SQIVND (reference sequence). The entire variable domain, with the rest obtained from reference TRBV19 and TRBJ2-7, is as follows: DGGITQSPKYLFRKEGQNVTLSCEQNLNHDAMYWYRQDPGQGLRLIYYSQIVNDFQKGDIAEGYSVSREKKESFPLTVTSAQKNPTAFYLCASSRQGEYEQYFGPGTRLTVT.

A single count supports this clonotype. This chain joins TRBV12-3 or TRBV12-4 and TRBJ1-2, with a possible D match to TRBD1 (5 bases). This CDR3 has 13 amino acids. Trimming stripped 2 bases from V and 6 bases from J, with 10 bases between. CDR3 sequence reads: CASSLWGRDGYTF. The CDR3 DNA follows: TGTGCCAGCAGTTTATGGGGGAGGGATGGCTACACCTTC.

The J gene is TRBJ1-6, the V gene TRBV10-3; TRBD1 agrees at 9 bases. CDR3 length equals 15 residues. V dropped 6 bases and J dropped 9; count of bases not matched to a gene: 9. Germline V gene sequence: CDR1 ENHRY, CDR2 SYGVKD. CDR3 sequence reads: CAISQTGGTGSPLHF. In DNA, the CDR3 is TGTGCCATCAGCCAGACAGGGGGAACGGGTTCACCCCTCCACTTT.

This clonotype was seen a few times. The CDR3 DNA reads TGTGCCAGCAGCCAAACTAGCAGCCAAGAGACCCAGTACTTC. Amino acid sequence: CASSQTSSQETQYF. The V and J genes are TRBV6-1 and TRBJ2-5; D is perhaps TRBD2 (6 bases). This CDR3 has 14 residues. The V end was cut by 6 bases, the J end by 1 base, with 12 bases between. Germline assignment: CDR1 MNHNS and CDR2 SASEGT.

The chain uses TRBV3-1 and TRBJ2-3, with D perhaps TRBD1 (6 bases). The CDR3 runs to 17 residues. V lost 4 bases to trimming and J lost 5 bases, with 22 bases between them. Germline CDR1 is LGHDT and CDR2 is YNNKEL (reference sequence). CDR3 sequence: CASSPLGTGKEEDTQYF. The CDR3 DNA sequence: TGTGCCAGCAGCCCGCTGGGCACAGGGAAAGAGGAAGATACGCAGTATTTT.

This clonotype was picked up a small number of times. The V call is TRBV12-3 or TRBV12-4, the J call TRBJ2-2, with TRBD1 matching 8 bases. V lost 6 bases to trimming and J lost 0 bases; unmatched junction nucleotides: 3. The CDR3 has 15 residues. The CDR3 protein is CASRSDRANTGELFF. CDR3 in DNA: TGTGCCAGCAGATCGGACAGGGCGAACACCGGGGAGCTGTTTTTT.

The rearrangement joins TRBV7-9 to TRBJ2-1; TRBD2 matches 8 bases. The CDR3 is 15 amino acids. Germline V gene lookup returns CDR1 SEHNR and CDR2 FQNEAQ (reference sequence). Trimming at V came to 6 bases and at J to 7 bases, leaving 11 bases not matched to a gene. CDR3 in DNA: TGTGCCAGCAGGGGGGCGCCGGGAGGGCCGAATGAGCAGTTCTTC. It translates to CASRGAPGGPNEQFF.

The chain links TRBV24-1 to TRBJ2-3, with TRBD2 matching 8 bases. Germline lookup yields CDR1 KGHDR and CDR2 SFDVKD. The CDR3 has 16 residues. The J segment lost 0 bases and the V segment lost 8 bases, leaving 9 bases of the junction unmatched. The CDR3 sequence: CATTTFSGESTDTQYF. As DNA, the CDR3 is TGTGCCACCACTACCTTTAGCGGGGAGAGCACAGATACGCAGTATTTT.